A selection of T cell receptor beta chains follows, all from one sample in a study of blood T cell repertoires in COVID-19. TCRdb's table, derived via immunoSEQ multiplex PCR, lists solely in-frame clones and lacks some. There are hundreds of thousands of clones in the sample; just over 85% occur only once, and about 1.7% lies in the top ten. Source material: PBMCs or T cells enriched from blood (not recorded which). These receptors all come from a man aged 40-49 years who had recovered from COVID-19. CDR3s include the opening cysteine and the closing phenylalanine or tryptophan.

>TRBV19
CASSMNRGNGYTF
>TRBV30
CAWSWRDNQPQHF
>TRBV2
CASRSAGGAETQYF
>TRBV6-5
CASASGSSYNEQFF
>TRBV3-1/TRBV3-2
CASSQDTLNTEAFF
>TRBV7-9
CASSVDGEGYGYTF
>TRBV6-2/TRBV6-3
CASSLDYYTEAFF
>TRBV5-1
CASSMGGATYEQYF
>TRBV7-3
CASSLTSGDGETQYF
>TRBV15
CATSRDTGAEPQHF
>TRBV19
CASSARTGGLDEQYF
>TRBV7-2
CASSRAGTGPNTEAFF
>TRBV28
CASSLQGTYFGYTF